This entry lists 6 T cell receptor beta chains sequenced from one sample in a study of OX40 agonist ivuxolimab in advanced cancers. The table came from immunoSEQ multiplex PCR; TCRdb's copy has only in-frame clones and leaves some out. The profile covers roughly 100,000 clones, with around 84% appearing a single time and about 1.1% taken by the ten largest. The specimen was CD4+ or CD8+ T cells sorted from blood, collected in a trial of the OX40 agonist ivuxolimab. Receptor source: an adult with an advanced solid tumor such as melanoma, head and neck, liver or kidney cancer.

J is TRBJ1-2 and V is TRBV28; D not resolved. Germline values: CDR1 MDHEN, CDR2 SYDVKM. There are 12 residues in the CDR3. Trimming stripped 4 bases from V and 5 bases from J, with 8 bases between. The CDR3 DNA follows: TGTGCCAGCAGTTCCTCGACTTATGGCTACACCTTC. Amino acids: CASSSSTYGYTF.

This clone showed up just a few times. The CDR3 region is CATSRDSAGWGWTF. Here the CDR3 DNA reads TGTGCCACCAGCAGAGATAGTGCAGGTTGGGGCTGGACCTTC. The V call is TRBV15, the J call TRBJ1-2; TRBD1 is a possible D gene (5 bases). The CDR3 runs 14 residues. The V gene lost 0 bases and the J gene lost 14 bases, with 19 bases spanning the gap. Germline V gene data show CDR1 as LNHNV and CDR2 as YYDKDF (reference sequence).

The V and J genes are TRBV19 and TRBJ1-1; weak D call: TRBD1 (5 bases). The CDR3 sequence is 14 residues long. Germline CDR1 and CDR2: LNHDA and SQIVND (reference sequence). The germline V and J ends were trimmed by 3 bases and 5 bases, with 13 bases remaining between them. CDR3 DNA: TGTGCCAGTAGTATGCCAGGGCTGGGAACTGAAGCTTTCTTT. Amino acids: CASSMPGLGTEAFF. The full variable domain, in which reference TRBV19 and TRBJ1-1 provide the parts outside the CDR3, is DGGITQSPKYLFRKEGQNVTLSCEQNLNHDAMYWYRQDPGQGLRLIYYSQIVNDFQKGDIAEGYSVSREKKESFPLTVTSAQKNPTAFYLCASSMPGLGTEAFFGQGTRLTVV.

This chain joins TRBV9 and TRBJ2-1; 10 bases map to TRBD2. Germline CDR1 SGDLS, CDR2 YYNGEE. Trimming cost V 0 bases and J 4 bases; bases outside gene matches: 1. The length of the CDR3 is 15 residues. In DNA, the CDR3 is TGTGCCAGCAGCGTAGCTAGCGGGGGATACAATGAGCAGTTCTTC. Its protein product is CASSVASGGYNEQFF.

V gene TRBV2 combines with J gene TRBJ2-6; TRBD1 aligns across 12 bases. Germline assignment: CDR1 SNHLY and CDR2 FYNNEI. Trimming cost V 9 bases and J 4 bases; bases outside gene matches: 4. This CDR3 is 15 amino acids long. The CDR3 reads CARGTGGQGANVLTF. The CDR3 DNA reads TGTGCCAGAGGGACAGGGGGCCAAGGGGCCAACGTCCTGACTTTC.

This chain uses TRBV5-1 with TRBJ2-3; D may match TRBD1 or TRBD2 (5 bases each). V was pared by 8 bases and J by 1 base, with 14 bases between. The germline V gene has CDR1 SGHRS and CDR2 YFSETQ. The CDR3 covers 14 residues. The CDR3 region is CASTWGFRTDTQYF. CDR3 bases: TGCGCCAGTACCTGGGGGTTCCGCACAGATACGCAGTATTTT.